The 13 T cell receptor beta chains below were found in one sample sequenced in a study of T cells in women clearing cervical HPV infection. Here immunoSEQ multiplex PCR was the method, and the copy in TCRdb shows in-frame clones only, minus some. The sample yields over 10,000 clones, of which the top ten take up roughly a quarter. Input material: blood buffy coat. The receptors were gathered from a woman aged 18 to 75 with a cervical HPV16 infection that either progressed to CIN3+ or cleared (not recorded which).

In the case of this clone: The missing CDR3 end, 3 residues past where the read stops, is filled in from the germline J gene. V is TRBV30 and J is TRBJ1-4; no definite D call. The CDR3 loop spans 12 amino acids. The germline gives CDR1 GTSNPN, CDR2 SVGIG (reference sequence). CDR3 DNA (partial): TGTGCCTGGTCCCCGTACGAGGGTAAA. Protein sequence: CAWSPYEGK. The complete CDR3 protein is CAWSPYEGKLFF.

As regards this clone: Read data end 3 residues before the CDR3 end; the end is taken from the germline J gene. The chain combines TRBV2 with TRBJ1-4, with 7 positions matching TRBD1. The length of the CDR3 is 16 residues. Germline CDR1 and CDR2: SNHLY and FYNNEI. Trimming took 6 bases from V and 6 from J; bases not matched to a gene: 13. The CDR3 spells CASRSPTGTEYEKLFF. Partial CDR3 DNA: TGTGCCAGCAGGTCCCCCACCGGGACAGAGTATGAAAAA.

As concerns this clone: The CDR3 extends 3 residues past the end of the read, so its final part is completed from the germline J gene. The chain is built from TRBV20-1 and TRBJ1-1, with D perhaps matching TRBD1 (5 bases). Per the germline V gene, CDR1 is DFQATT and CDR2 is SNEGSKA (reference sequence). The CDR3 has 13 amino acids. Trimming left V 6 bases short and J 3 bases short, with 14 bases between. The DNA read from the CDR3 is TGCAGTGCCCCGGGCGGGGCCGACACTGAA. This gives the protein CSAPGGADTE. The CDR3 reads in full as CSAPGGADTEAFF.

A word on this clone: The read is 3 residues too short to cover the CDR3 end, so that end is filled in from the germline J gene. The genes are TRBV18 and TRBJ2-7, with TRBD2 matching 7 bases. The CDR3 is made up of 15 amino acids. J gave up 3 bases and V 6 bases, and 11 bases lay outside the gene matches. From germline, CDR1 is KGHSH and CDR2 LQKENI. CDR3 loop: CASSPGTTRGYEQYF. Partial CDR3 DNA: TGTGCCAGCTCCCCAGGGACTACACGGGGCTACGAG. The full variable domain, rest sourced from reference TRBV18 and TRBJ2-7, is NAGVMQNPRHLVRRRGQEARLRCSPMKGHSHVYWYRQLPEEGLKFMVYLQKENIIDESGMPKERFSAEFPKEGPSILRIQQVVRGDSAAYFCASSPGTTRGYEQYFGPGTRLTVT.

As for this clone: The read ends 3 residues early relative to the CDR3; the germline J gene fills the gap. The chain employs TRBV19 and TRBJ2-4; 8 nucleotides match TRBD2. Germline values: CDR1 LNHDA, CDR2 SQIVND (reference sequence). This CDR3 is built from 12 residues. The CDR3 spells CASRRGDYGQYF. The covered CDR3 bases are TGTGCCTCCAGGCGGGGGGACTATGGT.

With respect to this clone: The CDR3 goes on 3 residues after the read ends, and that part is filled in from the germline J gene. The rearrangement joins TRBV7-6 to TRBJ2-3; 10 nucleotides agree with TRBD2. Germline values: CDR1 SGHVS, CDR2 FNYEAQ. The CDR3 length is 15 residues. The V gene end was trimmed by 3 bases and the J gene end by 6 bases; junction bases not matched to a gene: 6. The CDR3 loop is CASSLVSGGWDTQYF. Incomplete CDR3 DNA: TGTGCCAGCAGCTTGGTTAGCGGGGGGTGGGATACG.

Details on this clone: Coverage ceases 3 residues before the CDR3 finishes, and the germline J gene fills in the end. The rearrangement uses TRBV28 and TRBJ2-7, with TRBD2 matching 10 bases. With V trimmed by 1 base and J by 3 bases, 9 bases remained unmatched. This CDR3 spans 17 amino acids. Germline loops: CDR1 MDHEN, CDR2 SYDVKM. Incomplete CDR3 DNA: TGTGCCAGCAGTTTATATACCGGCTTAGCGGGGGGCTACGAG. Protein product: CASSLYTGLAGGYE. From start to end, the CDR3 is CASSLYTGLAGGYEQYF.

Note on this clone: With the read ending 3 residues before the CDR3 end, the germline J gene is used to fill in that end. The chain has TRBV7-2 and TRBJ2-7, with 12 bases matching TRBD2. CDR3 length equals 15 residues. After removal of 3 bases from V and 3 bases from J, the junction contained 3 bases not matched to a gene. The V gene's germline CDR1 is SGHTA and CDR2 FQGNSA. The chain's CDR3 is CASSFLAGGFYEQYF. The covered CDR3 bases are TGTGCCAGCAGCTTTCTAGCGGGGGGGTTCTACGAG.

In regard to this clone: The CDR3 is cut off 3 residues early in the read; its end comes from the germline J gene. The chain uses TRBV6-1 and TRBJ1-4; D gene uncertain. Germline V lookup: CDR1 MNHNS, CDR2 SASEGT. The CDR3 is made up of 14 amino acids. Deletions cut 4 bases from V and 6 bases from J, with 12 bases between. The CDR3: CASSAQVRDEKLFF. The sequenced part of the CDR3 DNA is TGTGCCAGCAGTGCCCAGGTGAGGGATGAAAAA.

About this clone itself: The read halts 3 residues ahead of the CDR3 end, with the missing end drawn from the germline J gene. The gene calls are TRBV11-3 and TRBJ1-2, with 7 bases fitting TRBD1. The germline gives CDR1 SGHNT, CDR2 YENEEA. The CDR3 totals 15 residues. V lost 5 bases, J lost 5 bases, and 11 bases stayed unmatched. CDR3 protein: CASSVGGQSTYGYTF. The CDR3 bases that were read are TGTGCCAGCAGCGTAGGGGGACAGTCGACTTATGGC.

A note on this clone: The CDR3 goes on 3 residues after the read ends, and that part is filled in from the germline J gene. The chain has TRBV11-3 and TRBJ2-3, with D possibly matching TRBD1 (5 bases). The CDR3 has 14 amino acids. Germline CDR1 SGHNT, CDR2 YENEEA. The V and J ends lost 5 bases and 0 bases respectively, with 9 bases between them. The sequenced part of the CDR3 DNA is TGTGCCAGCAGCAGGGGCAGAAGCACAGATACG. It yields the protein CASSRGRSTDT. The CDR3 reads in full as CASSRGRSTDTQYF.

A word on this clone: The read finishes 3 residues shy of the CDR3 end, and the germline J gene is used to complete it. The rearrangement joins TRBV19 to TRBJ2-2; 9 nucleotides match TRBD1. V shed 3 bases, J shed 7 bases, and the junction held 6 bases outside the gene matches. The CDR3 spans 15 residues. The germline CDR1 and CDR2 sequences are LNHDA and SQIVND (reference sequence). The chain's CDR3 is CASSIMGQGGGELFF. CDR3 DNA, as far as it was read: TGTGCCAGTAGTATCATGGGACAGGGCGGCGGGGAG.

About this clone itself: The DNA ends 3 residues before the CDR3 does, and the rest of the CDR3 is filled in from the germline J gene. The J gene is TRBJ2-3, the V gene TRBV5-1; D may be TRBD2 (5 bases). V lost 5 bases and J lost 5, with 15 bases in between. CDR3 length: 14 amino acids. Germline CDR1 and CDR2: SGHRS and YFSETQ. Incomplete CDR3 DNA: TGCGCCAGCAGAGCCGGCTCGAGCGGAGATACG. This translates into CASRAGSSGDT. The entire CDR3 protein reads CASRAGSSGDTQYF.